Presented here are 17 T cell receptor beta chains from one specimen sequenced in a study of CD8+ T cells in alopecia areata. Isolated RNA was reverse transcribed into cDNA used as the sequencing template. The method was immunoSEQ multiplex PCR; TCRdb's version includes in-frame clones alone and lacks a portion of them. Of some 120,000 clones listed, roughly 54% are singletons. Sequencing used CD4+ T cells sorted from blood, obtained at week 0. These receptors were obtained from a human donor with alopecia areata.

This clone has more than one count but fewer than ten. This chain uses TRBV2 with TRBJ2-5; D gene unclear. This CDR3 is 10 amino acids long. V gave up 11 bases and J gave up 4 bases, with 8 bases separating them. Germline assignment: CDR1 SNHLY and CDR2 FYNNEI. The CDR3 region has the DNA TGTGCCCTGGGCGTAGAGACCCAGTACTTC. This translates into CALGVETQYF.

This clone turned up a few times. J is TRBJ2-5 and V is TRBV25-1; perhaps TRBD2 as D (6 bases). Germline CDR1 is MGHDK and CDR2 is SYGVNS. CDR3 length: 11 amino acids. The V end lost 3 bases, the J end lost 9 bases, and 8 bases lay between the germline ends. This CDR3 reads CASSDGGAQYF. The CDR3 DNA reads TGTGCCAGCAGTGACGGAGGGGCCCAGTACTTC.

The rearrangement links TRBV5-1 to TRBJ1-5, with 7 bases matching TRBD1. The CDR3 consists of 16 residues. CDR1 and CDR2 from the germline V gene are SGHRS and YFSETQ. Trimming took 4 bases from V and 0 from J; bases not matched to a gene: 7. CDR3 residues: CASSPGTDPSNQPQHF. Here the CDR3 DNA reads TGCGCCAGCAGCCCAGGGACAGACCCTAGCAATCAGCCCCAGCATTTT.

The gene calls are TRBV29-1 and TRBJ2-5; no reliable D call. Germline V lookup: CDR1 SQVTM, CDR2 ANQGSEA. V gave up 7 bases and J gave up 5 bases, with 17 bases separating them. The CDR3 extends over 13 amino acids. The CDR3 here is CSGWTAGGETQYF. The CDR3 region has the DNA TGCAGCGGGTGGACGGCAGGTGGGGAGACCCAGTACTTC.

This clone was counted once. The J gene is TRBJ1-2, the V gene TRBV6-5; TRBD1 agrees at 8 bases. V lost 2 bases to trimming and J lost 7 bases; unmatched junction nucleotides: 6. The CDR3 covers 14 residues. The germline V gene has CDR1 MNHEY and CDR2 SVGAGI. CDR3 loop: CASSYAGQGRGYTF. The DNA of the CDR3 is TGTGCCAGCAGTTACGCCGGACAGGGCCGTGGCTACACCTTC.

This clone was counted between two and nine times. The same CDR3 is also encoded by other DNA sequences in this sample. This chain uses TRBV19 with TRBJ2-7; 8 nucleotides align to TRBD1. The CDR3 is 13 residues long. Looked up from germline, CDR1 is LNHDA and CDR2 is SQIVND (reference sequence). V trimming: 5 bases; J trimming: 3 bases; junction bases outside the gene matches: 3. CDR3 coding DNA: TGTGCCAGTAGTGACACAGGGGGCTACGAGCAGTACTTC. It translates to CASSDTGGYEQYF.

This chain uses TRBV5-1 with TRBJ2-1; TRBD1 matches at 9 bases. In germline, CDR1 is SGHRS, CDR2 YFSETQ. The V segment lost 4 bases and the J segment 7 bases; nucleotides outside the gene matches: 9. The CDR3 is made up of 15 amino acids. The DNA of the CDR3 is TGCGCCAGCAGCCGACGGACAGGGGTAACGAATGAGCAGTTCTTC. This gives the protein CASSRRTGVTNEQFF.

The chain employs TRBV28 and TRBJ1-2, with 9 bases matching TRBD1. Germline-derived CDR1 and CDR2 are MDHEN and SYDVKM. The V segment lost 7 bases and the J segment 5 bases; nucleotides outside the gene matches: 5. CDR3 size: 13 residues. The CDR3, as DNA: TGTGCCAGCACAGGGACAGGGCTGTATGGCTACACCTTC. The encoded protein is CASTGTGLYGYTF.

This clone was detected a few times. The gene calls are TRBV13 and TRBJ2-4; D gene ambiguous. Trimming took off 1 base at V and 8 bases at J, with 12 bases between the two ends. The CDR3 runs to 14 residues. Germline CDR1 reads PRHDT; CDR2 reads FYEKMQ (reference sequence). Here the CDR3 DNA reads TGTGCCAGCAGCTTAGACCCCCGGAGTGACATTCAGTACTTC. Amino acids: CASSLDPRSDIQYF.

The CDR3 bases are TGTGCCAGCAGTGTCAGGGACCGAAGAAACACAGATACGCAGTATTTT. Encoded protein: CASSVRDRRNTDTQYF. The chain uses TRBV2 and TRBJ2-3, with D perhaps given as TRBD1 or TRBD2 (5 bases each). The germline CDR1 and CDR2 sequences are SNHLY and FYNNEI. V was trimmed by 4 bases and J by 2 bases, leaving 16 bases between them. There are 16 residues in the CDR3.

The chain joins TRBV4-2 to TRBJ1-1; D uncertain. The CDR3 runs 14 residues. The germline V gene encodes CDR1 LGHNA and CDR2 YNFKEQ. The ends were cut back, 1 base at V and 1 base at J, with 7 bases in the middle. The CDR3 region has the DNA TGTGCCAGCAGCCAAGGTCGGGGGAACACTGAAGCTTTCTTT. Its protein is CASSQGRGNTEAFF.

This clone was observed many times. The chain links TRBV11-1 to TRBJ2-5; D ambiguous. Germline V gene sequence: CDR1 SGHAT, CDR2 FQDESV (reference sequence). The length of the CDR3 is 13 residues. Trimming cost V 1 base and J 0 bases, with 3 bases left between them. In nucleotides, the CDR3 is TGTGCCAGCAGCTTAGACCACCAAGAGACCCAGTACTTC. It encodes CASSLDHQETQYF.

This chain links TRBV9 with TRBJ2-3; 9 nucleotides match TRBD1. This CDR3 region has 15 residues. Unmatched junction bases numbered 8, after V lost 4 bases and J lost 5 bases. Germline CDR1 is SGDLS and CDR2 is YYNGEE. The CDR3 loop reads CASSLSWTGVDTQYF. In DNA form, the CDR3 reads TGTGCCAGCAGCCTTTCCTGGACAGGGGTAGATACGCAGTATTTT.

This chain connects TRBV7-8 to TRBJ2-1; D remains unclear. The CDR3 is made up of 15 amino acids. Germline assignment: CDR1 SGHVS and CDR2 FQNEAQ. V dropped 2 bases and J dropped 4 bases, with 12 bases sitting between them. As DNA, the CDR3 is TGTGCCAGCAGCTTAAGGGCGATTTCATACAATGAGCAGTTCTTC. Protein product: CASSLRAISYNEQFF.

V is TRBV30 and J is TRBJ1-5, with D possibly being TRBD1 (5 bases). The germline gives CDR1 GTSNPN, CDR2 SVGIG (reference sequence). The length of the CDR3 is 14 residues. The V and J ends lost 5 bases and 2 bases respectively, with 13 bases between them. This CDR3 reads CAWGDGLGNQPQHF. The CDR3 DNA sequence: TGTGCCTGGGGGGACGGGTTGGGCAATCAGCCCCAGCATTTT.

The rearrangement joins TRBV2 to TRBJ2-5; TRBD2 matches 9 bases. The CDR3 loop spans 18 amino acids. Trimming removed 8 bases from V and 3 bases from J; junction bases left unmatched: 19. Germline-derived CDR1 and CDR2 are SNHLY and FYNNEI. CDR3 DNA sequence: TGTGCCAGCGTGCGCGGGCTAGCGGGGTCTTATGCGGAAGAGACCCAGTACTTC. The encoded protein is CASVRGLAGSYAEETQYF.

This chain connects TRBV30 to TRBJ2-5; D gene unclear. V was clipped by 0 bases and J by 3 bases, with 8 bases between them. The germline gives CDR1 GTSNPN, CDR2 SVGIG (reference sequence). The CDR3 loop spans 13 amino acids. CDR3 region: CAWSVGVKETQYF. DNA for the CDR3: TGTGCCTGGAGTGTCGGAGTCAAAGAGACCCAGTACTTC.